The 23 T cell receptor beta chains below were found in one sample sequenced in a study of molecular identifiers for immune sequencing clone quantification. MiXCR was run by TCRdb on the PCR reads, yielding one entry per CDR3 protein. The sample holds some 590,000 distinct CDR3 sequences; 25% are singletons and the top ten take 0.7% to 0.95%. The sequenced sample was naive CD8+ T cells from blood, with Jurkat cell RNA spiked in. The subset denotes: FACS-sorted CD8+CD4-CCR7+CD45RA+ naive T cells. These receptor sequences come from a human donor in good health. Some libraries in this study had Jurkat cell RNA spiked in.

This clonotype showed up just a few times. The rearrangement links TRBV19 to TRBJ2-1; 10 bases match TRBD2. Per the germline V gene, CDR1 is LNHDA and CDR2 is SQIVND (reference sequence). V shed 8 bases, J shed 5 bases, and the junction held 3 bases outside the gene matches. The CDR3 contains 13 residues. CDR3 DNA sequence: TGTGCCAGTGCTAGCGGGAGTAACAATGAGCAGTTCTTC. It codes for CASASGSNNEQFF.

This clonotype was seen many times. The chain combines TRBV14 with TRBJ1-1; tentatively, D is TRBD1 (5 bases). CDR3 size: 12 residues. V dropped 3 bases and J dropped 7 bases, with 9 bases sitting between them. Germline V lookup: CDR1 SGHDN, CDR2 FVKESK. CDR3 sequence: CASSQAGGEAFF. Here the CDR3 DNA reads TGTGCCAGCAGCCAGGCGGGGGGTGAAGCTTTCTTT.

This clonotype was detected many times. The rearrangement uses TRBV7-6 and TRBJ2-7; TRBD1 is a possible D gene (6 bases). Deletions cut 5 bases from V and 0 bases from J, with 11 bases between. The CDR3 is 14 amino acids. Germline V CDR1 and CDR2: SGHVS, FNYEAQ. CDR3 DNA: TGTGCCAGCAGCAAAGGGGGTTACTCCTACGAGCAGTACTTC. Amino acids: CASSKGGYSYEQYF.

The sample holds a few counts of this clonotype. V gene TRBV28 combines with J gene TRBJ2-1; no clear D. Germline V gene sequence: CDR1 MDHEN, CDR2 SYDVKM. This CDR3 has 14 amino acids. The germline V and J ends were trimmed by 4 bases and 6 bases, with 13 bases remaining between them. Here the CDR3 reads CASSSRHILNEQFF. The CDR3 region has the DNA TGTGCCAGCAGTTCAAGACATATTCTCAATGAGCAGTTCTTC.

About this clonotype itself: This may arise from a read error, as a much more abundant clone is one base away. This rearrangement joins TRBV28 to TRBJ2-6, with D perhaps TRBD1 or TRBD2 (6 bases each). This CDR3 contains 17 residues. Germline V gene data show CDR1 as MDHEN and CDR2 as SYDVKM. The V gene lost 6 bases and the J gene lost 2 bases, with 17 bases spanning the gap. CDR3 region: CASSGGDITAGANVLTF. In DNA form, the CDR3 reads TGTGCCAGCAGCGGGGGCGACATAACTGCTGGGGCCAACGTCCTGACTTTC.

The chain has TRBV6-1 and TRBJ2-2; TRBD2 matches at 13 bases. The germline gives CDR1 MNHNS, CDR2 SASEGT. J gave up 6 bases and V 0 bases, and 4 bases lay outside the gene matches. The length of the CDR3 is 17 residues. This chain's CDR3 is CASSEAKGLAGAGELFF. The CDR3 DNA reads TGTGCCAGCAGTGAAGCTAAAGGACTAGCGGGAGCCGGGGAGCTGTTTTTT.

This clonotype appeared many times. The chain is built from TRBV28 and TRBJ2-3, with D perhaps matching TRBD1 or TRBD2 (5 bases each). V was shortened by 3 bases and J by 0 bases, with 10 bases between the two germline ends. Germline-derived CDR1 and CDR2 are MDHEN and SYDVKM. The CDR3 consists of 15 residues. The CDR3 region is CASSFSGLSTDTQYF. The CDR3 DNA sequence: TGTGCCAGCAGTTTCTCGGGGCTTAGCACAGATACGCAGTATTTT.

As for this clonotype: Being one base from a much bigger clone, this may be a read error. The chain recombines TRBV28 with TRBJ1-1, with a weak D call TRBD1 (5 bases). V was clipped by 2 bases and J by 4 bases, with 11 bases between them. CDR1 is MDHEN, CDR2 SYDVKM, per germline. CDR3 size: 14 residues. The CDR3 nucleotides read TGTGCCAGCAGTTTACGGGGCAGGCTCACTGAAGCTTTCTTT. It translates to CASSLRGRLTEAFF.

J is TRBJ2-3 and V is TRBV10-3; D might be TRBD2 (6 bases). The CDR3 is 16 amino acids. V was pared by 3 bases and J by 1 base, with 14 bases between. From germline, CDR1 is ENHRY and CDR2 SYGVKD. The CDR3 coding sequence is TGTGCCATCAGTGAATCTAACGGGAGCGGCACAGATACGCAGTATTTT. Residues: CAISESNGSGTDTQYF.

This clonotype appeared a few times. V usage is TRBV7-3 and J usage is TRBJ2-1, with 14 positions matching TRBD2. The germline gives CDR1 SGHTA, CDR2 FQGTGA. The CDR3 sequence is 15 residues long. J gave up 10 bases and V 4 bases, and 6 bases lay outside the gene matches. The CDR3, as DNA: TGTGCCAGCAGCTCAGGGACTAGCGGGAGCGGGGAGCAGTTCTTC. Amino acid sequence: CASSSGTSGSGEQFF.

This clonotype was seen a few times. This rearrangement joins TRBV9 to TRBJ2-7, with D hard to call. Germline V gene sequence: CDR1 SGDLS, CDR2 YYNGEE. Deletions cut 3 bases from V and 2 bases from J, with 6 bases between. CDR3 length equals 12 residues. The CDR3 region is CASSDHPYEQYF. The CDR3 nucleotides read TGTGCCAGCAGCGACCACCCCTACGAGCAGTACTTC.

Many counts were recorded for this clonotype. V usage is TRBV19 and J usage is TRBJ1-2; the D is unclear. The CDR3 sequence is 12 residues long. Germline CDR1 LNHDA, CDR2 SQIVND (reference sequence). V was clipped by 5 bases and J by 2 bases, with 6 bases between them. The CDR3 region has the DNA TGTGCCAGTAGTTACACCAACTATGGCTACACCTTC. This translates into CASSYTNYGYTF.

This clonotype was detected ten times or more. The chain carries TRBV6-5 and TRBJ2-1; 8 bases fit TRBD1. The junction had 5 bases not matched to a gene; V was cut back by 0 bases and J by 4 bases. Per germline, CDR1 MNHEY and CDR2 SVGAGI. The CDR3 loop spans 16 amino acids. CDR3 nucleotides: TGTGCCAGCAGTTACTCCCCGGGACAGGTATACAATGAGCAGTTCTTC. It codes for CASSYSPGQVYNEQFF.

There are a few counts of this clonotype. This chain uses TRBV13 with TRBJ1-1; D remains ambiguous. CDR1 is PRHDT and CDR2 is FYEKMQ in the germline V gene (reference sequence). The CDR3 totals 15 residues. Trimming cost V 8 bases and J 4 bases, with 20 bases left between them. The CDR3 sequence is CASGVGWQPSTEAFF. The CDR3 DNA follows: TGTGCCAGCGGAGTAGGGTGGCAGCCGAGCACTGAAGCTTTCTTT.

This clonotype was counted a few times. The chain links TRBV5-8 to TRBJ1-5; possible D gene TRBD1, 5 bases. The CDR3 spans 16 residues. The germline V gene has CDR1 SGHTS and CDR2 YDEGEE. V lost 2 bases, J lost 3 bases, and 15 bases lay in between. Written as DNA, the CDR3 is TGTGCCAGCAGCTTAATTCCGGACATTTACAATCAGCCCCAGCATTTT. It specifies CASSLIPDIYNQPQHF.

This clonotype was observed a few times. The chain combines TRBV20-1 with TRBJ2-3; TRBD1 is a possible D gene (6 bases). V lost 0 bases and J lost 2, with 15 bases in between. Germline CDR1 DFQATT, CDR2 SNEGSKA (reference sequence). This CDR3 contains 16 residues. The CDR3: CSARDWGQSYTDTQYF. The CDR3 bases are TGCAGTGCTAGAGATTGGGGACAAAGCTACACAGATACGCAGTATTTT.

This clonotype was seen more than once but under ten times. V is TRBV12-3 or TRBV12-4 and J is TRBJ1-6; D is undetermined. Trimming took 6 bases from V and 3 from J, leaving 15 bases between them. This CDR3 is 16 amino acids long. The CDR3 nucleotides are TGTGCCAGCAGCCGAGGTATTAGTGACTATAATTCACCCCTCCACTTT. Protein: CASSRGISDYNSPLHF.

This clonotype has at least ten counts. V is TRBV7-9 and J is TRBJ2-3, with D maybe TRBD2 (5 bases). Germline CDR1 reads SEHNR; CDR2 reads FQNEAQ (reference sequence). V was clipped by 5 bases and J by 6 bases, with 12 bases between them. The CDR3 is 13 amino acids. For the CDR3, the DNA is TGTGCCAGCAGCGTGACGTTAGCGGATACGCAGTATTTT. Its translation is CASSVTLADTQYF.

This clonotype was counted ten times or more. J is TRBJ2-3 and V is TRBV28, with TRBD1 matching 8 bases. V lost 3 bases and J lost 1; bases outside the gene matches: 3. The CDR3 is 15 residues long. Germline V gives CDR1 MDHEN, CDR2 SYDVKM. DNA for the CDR3: TGTGCCAGCAGTTTCCCCAGGGGGCGCACAGATACGCAGTATTTT. It specifies CASSFPRGRTDTQYF.

This clonotype was found a few times. The J gene is TRBJ2-1, the V gene TRBV5-4, with TRBD2 matching 10 bases. Germline V gives CDR1 SGHNT, CDR2 YYREEE (reference sequence). The length of the CDR3 is 16 residues. V lost 0 bases and J lost 4; bases outside the gene matches: 4. CDR3 loop: CASSLVGTSVYNEQFF. The CDR3 DNA reads TGTGCCAGCAGCTTGGTCGGGACTAGCGTATACAATGAGCAGTTCTTC.

This clonotype was observed at least ten times. This chain uses TRBV5-1 with TRBJ2-7, with 7 bases aligning to TRBD1. The ends lost 3 bases at V and 3 bases at J; junction bases unmatched: 9. This CDR3 is built from 15 residues. Germline values: CDR1 SGHRS, CDR2 YFSETQ. CDR3 in amino acids: CASSWGQFSGYEQYF. The CDR3 coding sequence is TGCGCCAGCAGCTGGGGACAGTTTTCGGGCTACGAGCAGTACTTC.

This clonotype was counted only a few times. The V gene is TRBV4-2, the J gene TRBJ1-1; D remains unclear. V was cut by 4 bases and J by 7 bases, with 10 bases left in between. CDR1 and CDR2 from the germline V gene are LGHNA and YNFKEQ. CDR3 length: 12 amino acids. CDR3 residues: CASSPSGYEAFF. The DNA for the CDR3 is TGTGCCAGCAGCCCCTCCGGGTATGAAGCTTTCTTT.

Points on this clonotype: One junction end disagrees with the germline gene, perhaps due to a read error. The gene calls are TRBV5-3 and TRBJ2-5; TRBD2 might be the D (6 bases). TRBV5-3 is an ORF, with its function uncertain. The CDR3 extends over 16 amino acids. Here the CDR3 reads CASSLAGASDVETQYF. CDR3 coding DNA: TGTGCCAGCAGCTTGGCCGGGGCTAGCGATGTGGAGACCCAGTACTTC.